The TCR beta chain described here comes from a study (dated by TCRdb to about 2015). Study-wide context: Whether tumor-infiltrating Tregs in breast cancer are recruited from blood Tregs or converted in situ from other CD4+ T cell subsets was tested.

The table lists this clonotype with a few counts. It has no known antigen specificity. Within one base of it there is no much larger clone, and no base qualities were kept. Full-length TCR variable regions were amplified by 5' RACE PCR with constant-region reverse primers, and semi-nested PCR with Nested Universal Primer A was subsequently performed. The ReliaPrep RNA Cell Miniprep System was used to extract total RNA, which was then reverse transcribed into 5'RACE-ready cDNA with the SMARTer RACE 5'/3' Kit. Full-length TCR alpha and beta libraries were barcoded with multiplex adaptors and sequenced on an Illumina MiSeq. Per the original workflow: For each of nine subset-tissue groups, sequencing data from the five patients were combined, and the groups were compared by unsupervised clustering of TCR gene usage. The Morisita-Horn index, with shared sequences weighted by their contribution to each repertoire, was used to calculate repertoire similarity. TCRdb trimmed the raw reads at Q25, called clones with MiXCR and kept productive beta chains. Records with the same CDR3 protein are collapsed into one entry carrying the most frequent genes and DNA. The V and J calls were determined by TCRdb, not by the authors. The sample table holds 9,000 or so distinct CDR3 sequences, of which less than 40% were seen once. Approximately 5.6% of the sample goes to the ten largest clones.

The CDR3 runs 13 residues from the cysteine to the phenylalanine. CDR3 DNA is the only sequence kept; it has 39 bases, read in frame from the first base. V sheds 0 bases and J sheds 4 bases, leaving 9 bases between their ends. Based on the germline V gene (reference sequence), the CDR1 and CDR2 sequences are DFQATT and SNEGSKA. Cells that were CD4+CD25+CD127-/low were the ones isolated as Tregs. Tregs, naive and memory CD4+ T cells from tumor, blood and ipsilateral draining lymph nodes of about 5 breast cancer patients underwent full-length TCR alpha and beta sequencing. Mononuclear cells from lymph nodes or 50 ml of peripheral blood were isolated by Ficoll density gradient centrifugation. Sorted cell populations were confirmed by FACS to exceed 90% purity. The investigation overall reported the following: Tumor memory CD4+ T cell TCR gene usage clustered with blood and lymph node memory CD4+ cells and lymph node naive CD4+ cells. Tumor-infiltrating Treg TCR alpha and beta sequences overlapped most with tumor naive CD4+ T cells, then with blood naive CD4+ T cells. Rather than covering whole repertoires, validation in the larger cohort was restricted to a single TCR beta V-J rearrangement.

The TCR sequence derives from a female donor with breast cancer. The V and J genes are TRBV20-1 and TRBJ1-1; the D gene is perhaps TRBD1, from 6 matching bases. The sample was Tregs sorted from blood. The nucleotides are TGCAGTGCTAGAGATCCCAGGGGCACTGAAGCTTTCTTT. It specifies CSARDPRGTEAFF.